These T cell receptor beta chains were read from a single sample in a study of blood T cell repertoires in COVID-19. The assay was immunoSEQ multiplex PCR, and TCRdb's table has in-frame clones only and misses some. The profile covers 65,000 to 70,000 clones, with 90% to 95% appearing a single time and 2.9% taken by the ten largest. The sequencing input was peripheral blood. The origin of the receptors is a man in his 70s with active COVID-19. Each CDR3 is given with its conserved first and last residue. The D gene is left open where the match is weak. Clone size is not always given. Where it is, it says once, few, many or a class for expanded clones.

d_gene	v_gene	j_gene	abundance	CDR3nt	CDR3aa
-	TRBV7-2	TRBJ1-2	once	TGTGCCAGCAGCTTACCCCAGGGTGAGGGCTACACCTTC	CASSLPQGEGYTF
TRBD1	TRBV6-5	TRBJ2-5	-	TGTGCCAGCACTCAACAGGGGCCACAAGAGACCCAGTACTTC	CASTQQGPQETQYF
-	TRBV7-9	TRBJ2-5	-	TGTGCCAGCAGCCTTATCCTAGAGACCCAGTACTTC	CASSLILETQYF
-	TRBV19	TRBJ2-3	once	TGTGCCAGTACCGACTTGGTGGGTCCCCCCACAGATACGCAGTATTTT	CASTDLVGPPTDTQYF
TRBD1	TRBV27	TRBJ1-1	-	TGTGCCAGCAGGAAAACCGCAGGACAGGGGAACACTGAAGCTTTCTTT	CASRKTAGQGNTEAFF
-	TRBV5-4	TRBJ1-2	-	TGTGCCAGCAGCATATTGACAGGAAACTATGGCTACACCTTC	CASSILTGNYGYTF
-	TRBV7-9	TRBJ2-3	once	TGTGCCAGCCTGCGGGCCACAGATACGCAGTATTTT	CASLRATDTQYF
-	TRBV11-3	TRBJ1-1	-	TGTGCCAGCAGCCTCAGGGGTCTGAACACTGAAGCTTTCTTT	CASSLRGLNTEAFF
-	TRBV19	TRBJ1-6	few	TGTGCTAGTAGTATTCCGAGCTCCTATAATTCACCCCTCCACTTT	CASSIPSSYNSPLHF
-	TRBV6-5	TRBJ1-5	-	TGTGCCAGCAGCAACAGACAGTCTAGCAATCAGCCCCAGCATTTT	CASSNRQSSNQPQHF
TRBD2	TRBV5-1	TRBJ2-1	-	TGCGCCAGCAGCTTGGCGGGGACTAGTCTGGATGAGCAGTTCTTC	CASSLAGTSLDEQFF
-	TRBV4-3	TRBJ2-6	-	TGCGCCAGCAGCCAAGGGAGGGCCTCTGGGGCCAACGTCCTGACTTTC	CASSQGRASGANVLTF
TRBD1	TRBV6-2/TRBV6-3	TRBJ2-3	-	TGTGCCAGCAGTTACTCGGGGACAGGGGCCCTCACAGATACGCAGTATTTT	CASSYSGTGALTDTQYF
-	TRBV6-4	TRBJ2-3	-	TGTGCCAGCAGTGGAAACTATCTTAGCACAGATACGCAGTATTTT	CASSGNYLSTDTQYF
-	TRBV7-8	TRBJ1-1	-	TGTGCCAGCAGCTCCCATCCGAACACTGAAGCTTTCTTT	CASSSHPNTEAFF
-	TRBV6-5	TRBJ2-5	-	TGTGCCAGCAGCCGGACAGTTCTGTACCAAGAGACCCAGTACTTC	CASSRTVLYQETQYF
-	TRBV12-5	TRBJ1-5	-	TGTGCTAGTGGTTTCCAGTCCAATCAGCCCCAGCATTTT	CASGFQSNQPQHF
-	TRBV5-5	TRBJ1-2	-	TGTGCCAGCAGCTTGACGGATAACTATCATGGCTACACCTTC	CASSLTDNYHGYTF
TRBD2	TRBV11-2	TRBJ2-1	-	TGTGCCAGCAGCCCCCTAGCGGGAACCCCCGGGAATGAGCAGTTCTTC	CASSPLAGTPGNEQFF
TRBD1	TRBV10-3	TRBJ1-6	-	TGTGCCATCAGTGAACCAGGGGGCAGTAATAATTCACCCCTCCACTTT	CAISEPGGSNNSPLHF
-	TRBV10-3	TRBJ2-2	few	TGTGCCATCAGTGAGTCCCAGGGGTTAAACACCGGGGAGCTGTTTTTT	CAISESQGLNTGELFF
TRBD2	TRBV7-9	TRBJ2-5	-	TGTGCCAGCAGCTTAGTGCTAGCGGGGGACCAAGAGACCCAGTACTTC	CASSLVLAGDQETQYF
-	TRBV5-1	TRBJ1-2	-	TGCGCCAGCAGCTCCGACCCTTTCGGGAGGAATGGCTACACCTTC	CASSSDPFGRNGYTF
-	TRBV6-2/TRBV6-3	TRBJ2-3	-	TGTGCCAGCAGTGCCGGTGGCGGGGGCCCTAGCACAGATACGCAGTATTTT	CASSAGGGGPSTDTQYF
TRBD2	TRBV6-5	TRBJ2-3	-	TGTGCCAGCAGTTCGGCGGGGGGGCCTTCAGATACGCAGTATTTT	CASSSAGGPSDTQYF
TRBD2	TRBV7-9	TRBJ2-1	-	TGTGCCAGCAGCTCGCACGGGGGGGCGAGAAATGAGCAGTTCTTC	CASSSHGGARNEQFF
-	TRBV7-2	TRBJ2-7	-	TGTGCCAGCAGCTTAGCAATGGGCACAACCTACGAGCAGTACTTC	CASSLAMGTTYEQYF
-	TRBV14	TRBJ2-2	-	TGTGCCAGCGGCCAAGATGTGGGAGAACCGAACACCGGGGAGCTGTTTTTT	CASGQDVGEPNTGELFF
TRBD1	TRBV27	TRBJ1-2	-	TGTGCCAGCAGTCCAGGGACAGGGTTCGACTATGGCTACACCTTC	CASSPGTGFDYGYTF
TRBD1	TRBV19	TRBJ1-5	-	TGTGCCAGTACCCCAGGGGGCGGGAATTATCAGCCCCAGCATTTT	CASTPGGGNYQPQHF
-	TRBV2	TRBJ1-5	-	TGTGCCAGCAGTGAAGCTCATGGGGGCCCGCCCCAGCATTTT	CASSEAHGGPPQHF
TRBD1	TRBV19	TRBJ2-7	few	TGTGCCAGTAGTACGGACTCCGGGACAGGGATTTACGAGCAGTACTTC	CASSTDSGTGIYEQYF
-	TRBV4-2	TRBJ1-4	-	TGTGCCAGCAGCCCTAATAGGGCAGGGCGGTATGAAAAACTGTTTTTT	CASSPNRAGRYEKLFF
TRBD1	TRBV5-1	TRBJ2-2	-	TGCGCCAGCAGCTTCCGGACAGGGGGTATCGGGGAGCTGTTTTTT	CASSFRTGGIGELFF
TRBD1	TRBV19	TRBJ1-1	-	TGTGCCAGTAGATCCGGACAGGGCAATGAAGCTTTCTTT	CASRSGQGNEAFF
-	TRBV2	TRBJ1-1	-	TGTGCCAGCAGTGGGGCCCGGGGGGACACTGAAGCTTTCTTT	CASSGARGDTEAFF
-	TRBV18	TRBJ1-3	-	TGTGCCAGCTCACCACCGATGTGGAGCTCTGGAAACACCATATATTTT	CASSPPMWSSGNTIYF
TRBD1	TRBV6-6	TRBJ2-5	-	TGTGCCAGCAGTAAACGGACAGGGGGCATAGAGACCCAGTACTTC	CASSKRTGGIETQYF
-	TRBV11-2	TRBJ2-2	-	TGTGCCAGCAGCTTAGATCGACAGTTCGGGGAGCTGTTTTTT	CASSLDRQFGELFF
TRBD1	TRBV4-1	TRBJ2-2	-	TGCGCCAGCAGCCAAGCCGGGACAGGGGGCACCGGGGAGCTGTTTTTT	CASSQAGTGGTGELFF
-	TRBV7-8	TRBJ2-5	once	TGTGCCAGCAGCTTGGAAAGAATGGGTAGACTAGAGACCCAGTACTTC	CASSLERMGRLETQYF